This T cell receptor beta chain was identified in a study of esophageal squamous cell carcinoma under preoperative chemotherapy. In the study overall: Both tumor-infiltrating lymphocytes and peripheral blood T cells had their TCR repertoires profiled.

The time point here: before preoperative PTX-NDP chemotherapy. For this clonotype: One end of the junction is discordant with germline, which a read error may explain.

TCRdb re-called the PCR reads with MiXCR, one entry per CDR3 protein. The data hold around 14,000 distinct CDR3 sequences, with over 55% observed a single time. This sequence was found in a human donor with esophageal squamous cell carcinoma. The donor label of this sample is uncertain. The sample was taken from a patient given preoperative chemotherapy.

Here the CDR3 reads CASSESKVSGQSSKNTQYF. CDR3 nucleotides: TGTGCCAGCAGTGAGTCGAAGGTCTCGGGGCAGTCCTCCAAAAATACGCAGTACTTC. This chain uses TRBV10-1 with TRBJ2-3; D possibly matches TRBD1 or TRBD2 (5 bases each). The J call may be incorrect, as the DNA end agrees better with TRBJ2-7. CDR3 length: 19 amino acids. Germline CDR1 and CDR2: WNHNN and SYGVQD (reference sequence).